A selection of T cell receptor beta chains follows, all from one sample in a study of blood T cell repertoires in COVID-19. Clones were sequenced by immunoSEQ multiplex PCR, and TCRdb holds only the in-frame ones, with some missing. The table lists more than 200,000 clones, around four fifths of them singletons. Input material: peripheral blood. The source is a woman aged 40 to 50 with active or convalescent COVID-19. Each CDR3 is given with its conserved first and last residue. The D gene is left open where the match is weak. Size is omitted from some rows. Given values are once, few, many or a class for expanded clones.

J,V,D,size,DNA,CDR3
TRBJ2-5,TRBV27,.,.,TGTGCCAGCAGCCCCTTTCGAGGGGCCAGCGGGGAGACCCAGTACTTC,CASSPFRGASGETQYF
TRBJ1-2,TRBV6-5,TRBD1,.,TGTGCCAGCAGTTCCATCTTTACAGGGGGAGATGGCTACACCTTC,CASSSIFTGGDGYTF
TRBJ1-1,TRBV30,.,.,TGTGCCTGCCCCCAGGGCCCAAAGGAAACTTTCTTT,CACPQGPKETFF
TRBJ2-7,TRBV11-2,.,.,TGTGCCAGCAGCTTAGATCTCTCGGCGGGCGAGCAGTACTTC,CASSLDLSAGEQYF
TRBJ2-7,TRBV5-1,.,.,TGCGCCAGCAGCTTGGCTGGGCACGAGCAGTACTTC,CASSLAGHEQYF
TRBJ1-4,TRBV10-3,.,.,TGTGCCATCTCCAGCGATAATGAAAAACTGTTTTTT,CAISSDNEKLFF
TRBJ2-7,TRBV7-9,TRBD1,.,TGTGCCAGCAGCTCACAGGGGCCGCCCTCCTACGAGCAGTACTTC,CASSSQGPPSYEQYF
TRBJ2-7,TRBV25-1,.,.,TGTGCCAGCAGTGACCCCAGCGGGCCATCCTACGAGCAGTACTTC,CASSDPSGPSYEQYF
TRBJ1-5,TRBV29-1,.,.,TGCAGCGTTGAATCCGGGGTGGGTCAGCCCCAGCATTTT,CSVESGVGQPQHF
TRBJ1-2,TRBV29-1,.,.,TGCAGCGTGGAGGACAGCAACTATGGCTACACCTTC,CSVEDSNYGYTF
TRBJ1-6,TRBV21-1,.,.,TGTGCCAGCAGCAAAGGGCAAGGACGGAGGAGGAATTCACCCCTCCACTTT,CASSKGQGRRRNSPLHF
TRBJ2-7,TRBV9,TRBD1,.,TGTGCCAGCAGCGTAGCCGGGACAGGGGGAAGTGAGCAGTACTTC,CASSVAGTGGSEQYF
TRBJ1-1,TRBV7-8,TRBD1,.,TGTGCCAGCAGACTTACAGGGGGTAACACTGAAGCTTTCTTT,CASRLTGGNTEAFF
TRBJ2-7,TRBV5-1,.,.,TGCGCCAGCAGCTTGGTAGGGGGGGACTACGAGCAGTACTTC,CASSLVGGDYEQYF
TRBJ2-5,TRBV5-1,.,.,TGCGCCAGCAGCTCCAACAGTGTGACGGAGACCCAGTACTTC,CASSSNSVTETQYF
TRBJ2-7,TRBV7-9,.,.,TGTGCCAGCAGCTTGGGGGGCGGGGGAGCCTACGAGCAGTACTTC,CASSLGGGGAYEQYF
TRBJ2-1,TRBV6-6,.,.,TGTGCCAGCAGTTACTCCGGGGCCTACAATGAGCAGTTCTTC,CASSYSGAYNEQFF
TRBJ2-7,TRBV7-2,TRBD2,.,TGTGCCAGCAGCTCGACTAGCGGGGTCTCCTACGAGCAGTACTTC,CASSSTSGVSYEQYF
TRBJ1-2,TRBV15,TRBD1,.,TGTGCCACCAGCAAACTACGGACAGGGGGTTTCTATGGCTACACCTTC,CATSKLRTGGFYGYTF
TRBJ1-6,TRBV27,TRBD1,.,TGTGCCAGCAGCCTGATTACCGGGACAGGGAATTCACCCCTCCACTTT,CASSLITGTGNSPLHF
TRBJ1-5,TRBV2,TRBD1,.,TGTGCCAGCAGTGGGACAGGGGGTAATCAGCCCCAGCATTTT,CASSGTGGNQPQHF
TRBJ1-1,TRBV14,TRBD1,.,TGTGCCAGCAGCCAATATAAGGGACAGTTGAACACTGAAGCTTTCTTT,CASSQYKGQLNTEAFF
TRBJ1-2,TRBV5-1,.,.,TGCGCCAGCGGCCCCCAGGGCAGCGATGGCTACACCTTC,CASGPQGSDGYTF
TRBJ1-4,TRBV6-2/TRBV6-3,TRBD1,.,TGTGCCAGCAGTTACTCGCAGGACAGGATGAATAATGAAAAACTGTTTTTT,CASSYSQDRMNNEKLFF
TRBJ1-6,TRBV5-4,.,.,TGTGCCAGCAGCAGAACAGGGAAGGGCAATTCACCCCTCCACTTT,CASSRTGKGNSPLHF
TRBJ1-2,TRBV7-8,.,.,TGTGCCAGCAGATCGGATGGGGCAAACTATGGCTACACCTTC,CASRSDGANYGYTF
TRBJ1-6,TRBV4-3,.,.,TGCGCCAGCAGCCAAGATGAGAGCAGGAACTATAATTCACCCCTCCACTTT,CASSQDESRNYNSPLHF
TRBJ1-6,TRBV7-8,.,once,TGTGCCAGCAGCTTAGGGGGGGATAATTCACCCCTCCACTTT,CASSLGGDNSPLHF
TRBJ1-4,TRBV30,.,.,TGTGCCTGGCTAACTACTAATGAAAAACTGTTTTTT,CAWLTTNEKLFF
TRBJ1-1,TRBV18,.,.,TGTGCCAGCTCACCAAAGGGGCAGACTGAAGCTTTCTTT,CASSPKGQTEAFF
TRBJ1-1,TRBV7-9,TRBD1,.,TGTGCCAGCACCCGTTCGGACAGGGACGCTTTCTTT,CASTRSDRDAFF
TRBJ2-7,TRBV2,TRBD1,few,TGTGCCAGCAGTGAATCATATGAGAAAGTGAGCCTCGGGACAGGGGGTATCGACGAGCAGTACTTC,CASSESYEKVSLGTGGIDEQYF
TRBJ1-2,TRBV7-9,TRBD1,.,TGTGCCAGCAGCCCAAAATTGACAGGGGGGAGAGGCGACTATGGCTACACCTTC,CASSPKLTGGRGDYGYTF
TRBJ2-1,TRBV30,TRBD2,.,TGTGCCTGGAGTGCCGGCCAAACTAGCGGATCCTACAATGAGCAGTTCTTC,CAWSAGQTSGSYNEQFF
TRBJ2-4,TRBV7-9,.,.,TGTGCCAGCAGTTCAGAGGATCTAGCCAAAAACATTCAGTACTTC,CASSSEDLAKNIQYF
TRBJ1-2,TRBV6-6,TRBD1,.,TGTGCCAGCCATACGGGACAGGGCTGGGGCTACACCTTC,CASHTGQGWGYTF
TRBJ2-1,TRBV27,.,.,TGTGCCAGCAGTTTAGGCAGGGTAAATGAGCAGTTCTTC,CASSLGRVNEQFF
TRBJ2-3,TRBV24-1,.,.,TGTGCCACCAGTGATTCCGCCGGGACTAGCACAGATACGCAGTATTTT,CATSDSAGTSTDTQYF
TRBJ2-5,TRBV7-9,.,.,TGTGCCAGCAGCCCCAGGACAAACAGGCTAGGGACCCAGTACTTC,CASSPRTNRLGTQYF
TRBJ1-3,TRBV5-1,.,.,TGCGCCAGCAGCTTGAATCGGGGGGCATCGGGAAACACCATATATTTT,CASSLNRGASGNTIYF
TRBJ1-1,TRBV3-1/TRBV3-2,TRBD1,.,TGTGCCAGCAGCCACTGGGACAGGGGAACTGAAGCTTTCTTT,CASSHWDRGTEAFF
TRBJ1-2,TRBV6-5,.,.,TGTGCCAGCAGTTACTCGACAGGAACGTATGGCTACACCTTC,CASSYSTGTYGYTF
TRBJ2-4,TRBV5-1,.,.,TGCGCCAGCAGCTCGCCCCAGGGCTCAAGGTACTTC,CASSSPQGSRYF
TRBJ2-1,TRBV7-3,TRBD2,.,TGTGCCAGCAGCGAAGGTGGCGGGGGGGCCCTTGAGCAGTTCTTC,CASSEGGGGALEQFF
TRBJ2-7,TRBV7-7,TRBD1,once,TGTGCTAGCAGCTTTGGGACAGGGAGCTCCTACGAGCAGTACTTC,CASSFGTGSSYEQYF
TRBJ1-2,TRBV11-3,.,.,TGTGCCAGCAGCTTAGAACAGGGCGACTATGGCTACACCTTC,CASSLEQGDYGYTF
TRBJ2-5,TRBV24-1,.,few,TGTGCCACCAGCGTCGGGGAGACCCAGTACTTC,CATSVGETQYF
TRBJ1-6,TRBV19,.,.,TGTGCCAGTAACGGGAATTTGCGTTCACCCCTCCACTTT,CASNGNLRSPLHF
TRBJ2-3,TRBV6-5,.,.,TGTGCCAGCATCAAAGGGGTAACAGATACGCAGTATTTT,CASIKGVTDTQYF